Following are 15 T cell receptor beta chains from one sample sequenced in a study of technical replicates of blood from several donors. Using immunoSEQ multiplex PCR, the repertoire was profiled, and TCRdb retains in-frame clones only, with some absent. The data contain 80,000 or so clones, roughly 98% of them seen just once; the ten biggest clones take up about 0.15%. Sequenced sample: T cells isolated from PBMCs. These receptors were taken from a human donor in good health.

V gene TRBV5-5 combines with J gene TRBJ1-5, with 7 bases lining up with TRBD1. V dropped 4 bases and J dropped 2; count of bases not matched to a gene: 6. CDR3 size: 15 residues. The germline gives CDR1 SGHKS, CDR2 YYEKEE (reference sequence). This chain's CDR3 is CASSPVGTGNQPQHF. The DNA for the CDR3 is TGTGCCAGCAGCCCGGTAGGGACAGGCAATCAGCCCCAGCATTTT.

The V call is TRBV6-5, the J call TRBJ1-1; D call uncertain. Germline CDR1 MNHEY, CDR2 SVGAGI. The germline V and J ends were trimmed by 5 bases and 11 bases, with 15 bases remaining between them. The CDR3 contains 12 residues. This CDR3 reads CASSPGLTSAFF. As DNA, the CDR3 is TGTGCCAGCAGTCCCGGTCTCACCTCTGCTTTCTTT.

J is TRBJ2-7 and V is TRBV28; 12 bases align to TRBD1. The germline CDR1 and CDR2 sequences are MDHEN and SYDVKM. This CDR3 contains 17 residues. Trimming at V came to 5 bases and at J to 3 bases, leaving 11 bases not matched to a gene. The CDR3 region has the DNA TGTGCCAGCAGTCTGACTATGGGGACAGGGGGCGTCTACGAGCAGTACTTC. This gives the protein CASSLTMGTGGVYEQYF.

V gene TRBV5-4 combines with J gene TRBJ2-1; D remains unclear. CDR3 size: 13 residues. V gave up 5 bases and J gave up 6 bases, with 12 bases separating them. The germline CDR1 and CDR2 sequences are SGHNT and YYREEE (reference sequence). CDR3 bases: TGTGCCAGCAGGTCAACTATGGGCAATGAGCAGTTCTTC. This encodes CASRSTMGNEQFF.

CDR3 coding DNA: TGTGCCAGTAGCTCGGACAGGGAGGCGTATCAGCCCCAGCATTTT. Translating it yields CASSSDREAYQPQHF. The chain is built from TRBV19 and TRBJ1-5; TRBD1 matches 8 bases. The trim removed 6 bases at V and 5 bases at J, leaving 9 bases unmatched. Germline CDR1 LNHDA, CDR2 SQIVND (reference sequence). The CDR3 is made up of 15 amino acids.

The rearrangement joins TRBV5-4 to TRBJ2-7; possibly TRBD2 for D (5 bases). CDR3 length equals 12 residues. Germline V gives CDR1 SGHNT, CDR2 YYREEE (reference sequence). Trimming took off 1 base at V and 4 bases at J, with 6 bases between the two ends. The CDR3 spells CASSLSGYEQYF. CDR3 sequence (DNA): TGTGCCAGCAGCTTGAGCGGATACGAGCAGTACTTC. The full variable domain, with the rest looked up from reference TRBV5-4 and TRBJ2-7, is ETGVTQSPTHLIKTRGQQVTLRCSSQSGHNTVSWYQQALGQGPQFIFQYYREEENGRGNFPPRFSGLQFPNYSSELNVNALELDDSALYLCASSLSGYEQYFGPGTRLTVT.

The rearrangement joins TRBV4-1 to TRBJ2-5, with 7 positions matching TRBD2. J gave up 0 bases and V 3 bases, and 7 bases lay outside the gene matches. CDR1 and CDR2 (germline): MGHRA, YSYEKL. The CDR3 sequence is 16 residues long. CDR3 amino acids: CASSHRGAGDQETQYF. Here the CDR3 DNA reads TGCGCCAGCAGCCACCGAGGGGCGGGAGACCAAGAGACCCAGTACTTC.

This clone was recorded only once. The chain uses TRBV27 and TRBJ1-5, with D unclear. Germline V gives CDR1 MNHEY, CDR2 SMNVEV (reference sequence). This CDR3 spans 9 amino acids. The CDR3 spells CVSGQPQHF. As DNA, the CDR3 is TGTGTTTCGGGTCAGCCCCAGCATTTT.

The chain links TRBV2 to TRBJ1-2; D is perhaps TRBD1 (6 bases). CDR3 size: 13 residues. The germline V and J ends were trimmed by 3 bases and 4 bases, with 9 bases remaining between them. Per the germline V gene, CDR1 is SNHLY and CDR2 is FYNNEI. CDR3 in amino acids: CASSDQGPYGYTF. For the CDR3, the DNA is TGTGCCAGCAGTGATCAGGGGCCCTATGGCTACACCTTC.

This chain connects TRBV11-2 to TRBJ2-1; possibly TRBD2 for D (6 bases). This CDR3 spans 17 amino acids. CDR1 SGHAT and CDR2 FQNNGV come from the germline V gene. Trimming left V 2 bases short and J 7 bases short, with 21 bases between. The CDR3 bases are TGTGCCAGCAGCTTACTGGGGGAGGCGATTTACCTTAATGAGCAGTTCTTC. This sequence encodes CASSLLGEAIYLNEQFF.

The CDR3 loop is CASRGQPGANVLTF. The CDR3 region has the DNA TGTGCCAGCAGGGGACAGCCCGGGGCCAACGTCCTGACTTTC. The chain uses TRBV27 and TRBJ2-6; TRBD1 matches 7 bases. Germline values: CDR1 MNHEY, CDR2 SMNVEV (reference sequence). Germline trimming cut 6 bases from V and 4 bases from J; bases unmatched to any gene: 3. CDR3 length: 14 amino acids.

V and J are TRBV5-4 and TRBJ2-5, with D perhaps TRBD2 (7 bases). The CDR3 has 14 residues. V was pared by 6 bases and J by 5 bases, with 17 bases between. Germline lookup yields CDR1 SGHNT and CDR2 YYREEE (reference sequence). This chain's CDR3 is CASTQGGGWETQYF. The CDR3 nucleotides are TGTGCCAGCACGCAGGGAGGGGGATGGGAGACCCAGTACTTC.

This sequence joins TRBV6-6 and TRBJ2-3; TRBD2 agrees at 9 bases. This CDR3 region has 14 residues. Losses at the gene ends were 8 bases for V and 5 bases for J; bases not matched to a gene: 8. The germline V gene encodes CDR1 MNHNY and CDR2 SVGAGI (reference sequence). CDR3 in DNA: TGTGCCAGCTGGCGGGGGGGCGCGGGAGATACGCAGTATTTT. It translates to CASWRGGAGDTQYF.

The chain joins TRBV27 to TRBJ2-7, with a weak D call TRBD1 (6 bases). The V end was cut by 5 bases, the J end by 1 base, with 24 bases between. CDR3 size: 18 residues. From germline, CDR1 is MNHEY and CDR2 SMNVEV (reference sequence). CDR3 DNA sequence: TGTGCCAGCAGTGTTTCACGGGACAAACACTCCTATTCCTACGAGCAGTACTTC. Residues: CASSVSRDKHSYSYEQYF.

This clone was counted a single time. The chain combines TRBV27 with TRBJ2-2, with unresolved D. Germline assignment: CDR1 MNHEY and CDR2 SMNVEV (reference sequence). The CDR3 has 15 amino acids. The V gene lost 3 bases and the J gene lost 7 bases, with 15 bases spanning the gap. The CDR3 DNA reads TGTGCCAGCAGTTTGTATCCAGGCAGGTACGGGGAGCTGTTTTTT. This gives the protein CASSLYPGRYGELFF.